The T cell receptor beta chain under discussion was sequenced for a study of shared clonotypes between healthy human individuals. Study results and caveats: Researchers sampled blood only, noting tissue repertoires likely differ.

V trimming: 1 base; J trimming: 4 bases; junction bases outside the gene matches: 7. The germline V gene encodes CDR1 SGHTA and CDR2 FQGNSA. The CDR3 runs 16 residues. Study processing details: Quality scores were absent from the junction-only immunoSEQ sequences, so filtering differed. The assay was immunoSEQ multiplex PCR, and TCRdb's table has in-frame clones only and misses some. V, J and clone size were drawn from that table, and D and trimming were deduced from the DNA. The sample holds 950,000 to 1,300,000 clones, under 80% seen once. Points on this clone: Its antigen remains unidentified.

The source of this sequence is a man younger than 30 in good health. V is TRBV7-2 and J is TRBJ1-3; the match to TRBD1 covers 7 bases. Sequencing input: memory CD4+ T cells sorted from blood. Stated subset: CD45RA-negative fraction. CDR3 nucleotide sequence: TGTGCCAGCAGCTTAGGGTACAGGGGCTCCGGAAACACCATATATTTT. It codes for CASSLGYRGSGNTIYF.